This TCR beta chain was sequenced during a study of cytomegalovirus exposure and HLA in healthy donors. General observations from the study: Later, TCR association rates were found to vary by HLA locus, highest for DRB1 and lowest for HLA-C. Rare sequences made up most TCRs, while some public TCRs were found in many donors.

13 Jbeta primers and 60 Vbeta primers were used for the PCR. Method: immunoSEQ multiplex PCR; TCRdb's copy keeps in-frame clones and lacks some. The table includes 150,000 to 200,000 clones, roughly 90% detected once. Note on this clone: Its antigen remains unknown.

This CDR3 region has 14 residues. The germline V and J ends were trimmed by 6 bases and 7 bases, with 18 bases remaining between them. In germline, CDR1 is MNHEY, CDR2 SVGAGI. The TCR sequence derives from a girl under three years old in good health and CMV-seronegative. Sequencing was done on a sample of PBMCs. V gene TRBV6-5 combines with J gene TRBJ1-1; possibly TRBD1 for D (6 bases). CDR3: CASRHRDKDLEAFF. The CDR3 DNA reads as TGTGCCAGCAGGCACCGGGACAAAGATCTTGAAGCTTTCTTT.